Listed here is a single T cell receptor (beta chain). What it binds is unknown. Clones were sequenced by immunoSEQ multiplex PCR, and TCRdb holds only the in-frame ones, with some missing. The repertoire holds tens of thousands of clones, 70% to 90% seen once, with roughly 19% in the top ten. The record originates from a study of T cell responses to AZD1222 COVID-19 vaccine. The CDR3 contains 13 residues. With 5 bases clipped from V and 2 bases from J, the junction kept 2 bases outside the gene matches. Study-level findings and limits: With dominance at 160-218 and 743-854, vaccine-associated CD4 TCRs spanned spike. Every sample of the repertoires postdated the peak T cell response. Seropositive status at baseline applied to only a handful of AZD1222 recipients.

This chain connects TRBV12-3 or TRBV12-4 to TRBJ1-1; 7 bases map to TRBD1. The TCR was taken from an adult in good health. Sequences were derived from peripheral blood, sampled on day 0 of AZD1222 vaccination. CDR3 in amino acids: CASSTGVNTEAFF. The CDR3 DNA reads TGTGCCAGCAGTACAGGGGTCAACACTGAAGCTTTCTTT.